This T cell receptor (beta chain) was retrieved from a study of T cells in Graves' hyperthyroidism and ophthalmopathy. Broader study findings: In the analysis, a 13 V-J model separated ophthalmopathy from stable hyperthyroidism.

There are 16 residues in the CDR3. V lost 2 bases, J lost 0 bases, and 13 bases lay in between. The V gene's germline CDR1 is KGHSH and CDR2 LQKENI. This clonotype has at least ten counts. As yet, its antigen is unknown. Researchers took RNA transcripts and amplified the TCR beta CDR3 regions from them. Researchers ran a first-round RT-PCR on the TCR CDR3 using the HTBI primer set. TCRdb itself ran the multiplex PCR reads through MiXCR, one entry per CDR3 protein. The sample lists around 440,000 distinct CDR3 sequences, approximately 14% occurring once. The sequencing sample was made of blood. This chain uses TRBV18 with TRBJ1-1; weak D call: TRBD1 (6 bases). The sequence was obtained from a woman aged 18-29 years with Graves' hyperthyroidism. Here the CDR3 DNA reads TGTGCCAGCTCACCAAGGGTGGACAGCTTGAACACTGAAGCTTTCTTT. It yields the protein CASSPRVDSLNTEAFF. The full variable domain, its missing parts supplied by reference TRBV18 and TRBJ1-1, is NAGVMQNPRHLVRRRGQEARLRCSPMKGHSHVYWYRQLPEEGLKFMVYLQKENIIDESGMPKERFSAEFPKEGPSILRIQQVVRGDSAAYFCASSPRVDSLNTEAFFGQGTRLTVV.